This TCR beta chain is drawn from a study of blood T cell repertoires in COVID-19. Study overall: Samples taken during acute and convalescent COVID-19 were collected in the United States, Italy and Spain. T cells, B-cell-depleted T cells, or PBMCs supplied cDNA or gDNA.

The CDR3 extends over 17 amino acids. With 7 bases removed from V and 2 bases from J, the gap between germline ends came to 21 bases. Germline V gene lookup returns CDR1 MDHEN and CDR2 SYDVKM. The repertoire was sequenced with immunoSEQ multiplex PCR; TCRdb's copy has only in-frame clones and lacks some. The profile shows fewer than 400,000 clones, 88% of them singletons. The TCR sequence derives from a young man who had recovered from COVID-19. The V and J genes are TRBV28 and TRBJ1-5; a weak D match, TRBD1 (5 bases). Sequencing was done on a sample of PBMCs or T cells enriched from blood (not recorded which). CDR3 residues: CASINNRGSWRNQPQHF. CDR3 bases: TGTGCCAGCATCAACAACCGGGGGAGTTGGCGCAATCAGCCCCAGCATTTT.